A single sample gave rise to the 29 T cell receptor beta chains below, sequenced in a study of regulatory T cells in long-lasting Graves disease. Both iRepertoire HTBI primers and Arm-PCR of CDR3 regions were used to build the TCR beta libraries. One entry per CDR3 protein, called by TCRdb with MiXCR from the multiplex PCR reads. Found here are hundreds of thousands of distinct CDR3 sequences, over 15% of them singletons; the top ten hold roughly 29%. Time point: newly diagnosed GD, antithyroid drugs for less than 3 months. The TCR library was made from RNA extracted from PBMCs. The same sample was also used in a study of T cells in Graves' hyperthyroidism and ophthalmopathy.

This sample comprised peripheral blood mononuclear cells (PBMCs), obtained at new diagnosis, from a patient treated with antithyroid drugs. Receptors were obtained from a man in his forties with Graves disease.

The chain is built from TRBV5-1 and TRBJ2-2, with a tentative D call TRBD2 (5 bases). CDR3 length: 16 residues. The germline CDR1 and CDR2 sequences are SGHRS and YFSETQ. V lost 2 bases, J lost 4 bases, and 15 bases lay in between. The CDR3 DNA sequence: TGCGCCAGCAGCTTTCGTGGAGGTCGGGGCACCGGGGAGCTGTTTTTT. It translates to CASSFRGGRGTGELFF.

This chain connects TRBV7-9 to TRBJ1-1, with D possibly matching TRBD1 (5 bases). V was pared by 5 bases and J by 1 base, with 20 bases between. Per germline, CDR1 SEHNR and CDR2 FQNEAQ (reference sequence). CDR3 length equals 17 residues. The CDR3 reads CASSPGTVIASNTEAFF. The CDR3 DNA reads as TGTGCCAGCAGCCCAGGGACCGTTATAGCCTCGAACACTGAAGCTTTCTTT. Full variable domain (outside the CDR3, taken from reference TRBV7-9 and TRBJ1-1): DTGVSQNPRHKITKRGQNVTFRCDPISEHNRLYWYRQTLGQGPEFLTYFQNEAQLEKSRLLSDRFSAERPKGSFSTLEIQRTEQGDSAMYLCASSPGTVIASNTEAFFGQGTRLTVV.

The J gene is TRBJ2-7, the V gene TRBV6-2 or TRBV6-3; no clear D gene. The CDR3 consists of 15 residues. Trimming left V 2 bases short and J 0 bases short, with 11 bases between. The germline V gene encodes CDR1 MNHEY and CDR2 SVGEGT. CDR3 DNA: TGTGCCAGCAGTTACAGTGTCCCAGCCTCCTACGAGCAGTACTTC. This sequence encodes CASSYSVPASYEQYF.

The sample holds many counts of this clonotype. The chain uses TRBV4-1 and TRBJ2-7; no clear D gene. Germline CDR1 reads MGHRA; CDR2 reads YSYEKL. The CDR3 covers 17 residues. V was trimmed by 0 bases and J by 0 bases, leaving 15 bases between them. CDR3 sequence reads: CASSQDRKGILSYEQYF. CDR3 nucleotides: TGCGCCAGCAGCCAAGATCGAAAGGGAATTCTCTCCTACGAGCAGTACTTC.

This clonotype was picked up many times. The CDR3 spells CASSLVGEEGQYF. For the CDR3, the DNA is TGTGCCAGCAGTTTAGTTGGCGAGGAGGGGCAGTACTTC. This chain uses TRBV12-3 or TRBV12-4 with TRBJ2-7; weak D call: TRBD2 (6 bases). Between the trimmed V and J ends, which lost 1 base and 9 bases, there was a span of 13 bases. This CDR3 is 13 amino acids long.

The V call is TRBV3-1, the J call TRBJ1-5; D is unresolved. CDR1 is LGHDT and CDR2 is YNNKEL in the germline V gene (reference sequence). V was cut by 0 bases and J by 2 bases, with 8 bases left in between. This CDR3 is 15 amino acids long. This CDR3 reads CASSQDVRGNQPQHF. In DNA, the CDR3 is TGTGCCAGCAGCCAAGATGTCCGGGGCAATCAGCCCCAGCATTTT.

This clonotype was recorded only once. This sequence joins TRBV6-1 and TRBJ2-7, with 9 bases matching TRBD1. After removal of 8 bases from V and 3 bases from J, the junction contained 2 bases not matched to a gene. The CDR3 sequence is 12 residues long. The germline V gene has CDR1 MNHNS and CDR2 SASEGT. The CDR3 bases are TGTGCCAGCGGACAGGGGAACTACGAGCAGTACTTC. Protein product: CASGQGNYEQYF.

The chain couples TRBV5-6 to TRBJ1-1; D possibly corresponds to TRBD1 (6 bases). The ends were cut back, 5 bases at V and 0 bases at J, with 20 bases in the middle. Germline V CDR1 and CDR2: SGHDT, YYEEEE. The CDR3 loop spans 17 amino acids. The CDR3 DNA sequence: TGTGCCAGCAGTAGGGTTGGGGGCGTGGGTGTGAACACTGAAGCTTTCTTT. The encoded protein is CASSRVGGVGVNTEAFF.

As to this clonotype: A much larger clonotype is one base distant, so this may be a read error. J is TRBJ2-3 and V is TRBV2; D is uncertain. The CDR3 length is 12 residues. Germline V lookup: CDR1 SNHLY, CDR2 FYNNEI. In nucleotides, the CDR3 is TGTGCCAGCAGGGATAGGGCAGATTCGCAGTATTTT. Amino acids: CASRDRADSQYF.

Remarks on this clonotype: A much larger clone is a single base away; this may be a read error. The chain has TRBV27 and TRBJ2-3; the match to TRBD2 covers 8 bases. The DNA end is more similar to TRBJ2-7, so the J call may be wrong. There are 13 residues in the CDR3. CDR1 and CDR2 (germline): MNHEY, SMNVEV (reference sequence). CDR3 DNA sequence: TGTGCCAGCAGTAGCGGGGGCCCCCGGGAGCAGTACTTC. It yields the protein CASSSGGPREQYF.

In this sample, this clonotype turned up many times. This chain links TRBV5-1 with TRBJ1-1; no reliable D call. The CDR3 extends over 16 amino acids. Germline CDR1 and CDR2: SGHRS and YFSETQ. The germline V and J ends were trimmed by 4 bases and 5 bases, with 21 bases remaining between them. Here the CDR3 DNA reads TGCGCCAGCAGCGCTAGAGGACCCCTGACGGTTACTGAAGCTTTCTTT. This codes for CASSARGPLTVTEAFF.

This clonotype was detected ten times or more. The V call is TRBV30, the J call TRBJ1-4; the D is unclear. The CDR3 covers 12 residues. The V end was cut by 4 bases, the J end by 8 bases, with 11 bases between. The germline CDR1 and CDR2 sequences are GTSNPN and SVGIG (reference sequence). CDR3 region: CAWNELEEKLFF. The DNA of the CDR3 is TGTGCCTGGAACGAACTTGAAGAAAAACTGTTTTTT.

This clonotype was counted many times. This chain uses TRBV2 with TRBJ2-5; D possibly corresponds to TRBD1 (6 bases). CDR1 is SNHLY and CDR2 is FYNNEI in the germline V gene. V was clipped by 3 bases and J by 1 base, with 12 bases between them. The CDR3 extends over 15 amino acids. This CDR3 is CASSDLGAPQETQYF. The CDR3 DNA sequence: TGTGCCAGCAGTGATCTGGGGGCACCCCAAGAGACCCAGTACTTC. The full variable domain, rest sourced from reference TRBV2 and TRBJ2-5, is EPEVTQTPSHQVTQMGQEVILRCVPISNHLYFYWYRQILGQKVEFLVSFYNNEISEKSEIFDDQFSVERPDGSNFTLKIRSTKLEDSAMYFCASSDLGAPQETQYFGPGTRLLVL.

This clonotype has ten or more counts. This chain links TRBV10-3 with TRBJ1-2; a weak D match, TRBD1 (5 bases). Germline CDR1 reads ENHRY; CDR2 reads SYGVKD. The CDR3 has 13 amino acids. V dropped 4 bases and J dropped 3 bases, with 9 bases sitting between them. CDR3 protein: CAISGAGYYGYTF. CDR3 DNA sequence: TGTGCCATCAGTGGTGCAGGGTACTATGGCTACACCTTC.

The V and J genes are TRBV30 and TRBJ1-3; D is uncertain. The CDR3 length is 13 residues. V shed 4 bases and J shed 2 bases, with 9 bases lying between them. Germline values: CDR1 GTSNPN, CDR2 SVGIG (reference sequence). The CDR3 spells CAWNIVTGNTIYF. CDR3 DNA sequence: TGTGCCTGGAATATTGTGACTGGAAACACCATATATTTT. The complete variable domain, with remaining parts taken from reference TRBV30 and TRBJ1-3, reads SQTIHQWPATLVQPVGSPLSLECTVEGTSNPNLYWYRQAAGRGLQLLFYSVGIGQISSEVPQNLSASRPQDRQFILSSKKLLLSDSGFYLCAWNIVTGNTIYFGEGSWLTVV.

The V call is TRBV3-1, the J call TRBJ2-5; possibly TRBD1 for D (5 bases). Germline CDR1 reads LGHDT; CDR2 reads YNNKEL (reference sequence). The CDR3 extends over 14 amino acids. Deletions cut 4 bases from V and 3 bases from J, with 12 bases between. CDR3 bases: TGTGCCAGCAGCCCCTTGGCCAGGGAAGAGACCCAGTACTTC. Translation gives CASSPLAREETQYF.

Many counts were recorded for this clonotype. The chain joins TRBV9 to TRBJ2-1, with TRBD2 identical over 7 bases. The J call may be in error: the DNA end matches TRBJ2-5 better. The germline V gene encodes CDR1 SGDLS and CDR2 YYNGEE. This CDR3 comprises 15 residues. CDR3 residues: CASSVGQRGQETQYF. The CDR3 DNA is TGTGCCAGCAGCGTAGGCCAGCGGGGTCAAGAGACCCAGTACTTC.

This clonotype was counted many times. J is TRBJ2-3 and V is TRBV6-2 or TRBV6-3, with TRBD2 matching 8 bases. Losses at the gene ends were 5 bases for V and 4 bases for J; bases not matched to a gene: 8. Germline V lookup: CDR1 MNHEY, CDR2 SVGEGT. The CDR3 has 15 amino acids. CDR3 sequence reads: CASSEPRTSSDTQYF. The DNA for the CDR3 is TGTGCCAGCAGTGAACCCAGGACTAGCTCAGATACGCAGTATTTT.

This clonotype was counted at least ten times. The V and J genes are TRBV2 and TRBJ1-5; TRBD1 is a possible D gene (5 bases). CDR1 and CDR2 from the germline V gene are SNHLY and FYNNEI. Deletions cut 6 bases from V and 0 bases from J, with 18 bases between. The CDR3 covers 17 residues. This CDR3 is CASRRTGDPYSNQPQHF. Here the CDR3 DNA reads TGTGCCAGCAGAAGGACGGGGGACCCTTATAGCAATCAGCCCCAGCATTTT. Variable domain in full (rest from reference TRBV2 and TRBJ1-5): EPEVTQTPSHQVTQMGQEVILRCVPISNHLYFYWYRQILGQKVEFLVSFYNNEISEKSEIFDDQFSVERPDGSNFTLKIRSTKLEDSAMYFCASRRTGDPYSNQPQHFGDGTRLSIL.

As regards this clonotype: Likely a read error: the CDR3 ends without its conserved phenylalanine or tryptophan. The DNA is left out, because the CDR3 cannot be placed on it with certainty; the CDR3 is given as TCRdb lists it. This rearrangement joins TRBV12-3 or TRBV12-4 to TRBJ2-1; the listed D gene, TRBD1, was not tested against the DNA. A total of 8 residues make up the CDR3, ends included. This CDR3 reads CASSRFGT.

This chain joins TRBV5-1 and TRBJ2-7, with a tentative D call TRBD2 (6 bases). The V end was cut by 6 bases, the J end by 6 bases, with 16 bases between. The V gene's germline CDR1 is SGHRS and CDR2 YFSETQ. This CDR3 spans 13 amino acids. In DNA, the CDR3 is TGCGCCAGCACTCTCGCACTAGCATCCGAGCAGTACTTC. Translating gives CASTLALASEQYF.

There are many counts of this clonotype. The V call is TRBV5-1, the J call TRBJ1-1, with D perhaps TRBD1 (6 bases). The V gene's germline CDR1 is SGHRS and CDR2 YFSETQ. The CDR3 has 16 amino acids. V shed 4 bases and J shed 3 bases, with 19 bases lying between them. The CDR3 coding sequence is TGCGCCAGCAGCCCGTCTGGGGGGCTGGGGGACACTGAAGCTTTCTTT. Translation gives CASSPSGGLGDTEAFF.

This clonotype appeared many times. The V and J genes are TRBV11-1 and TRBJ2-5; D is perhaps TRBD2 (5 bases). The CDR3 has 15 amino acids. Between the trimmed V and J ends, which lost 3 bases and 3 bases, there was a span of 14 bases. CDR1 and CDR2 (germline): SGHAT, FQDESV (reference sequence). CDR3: CASSFGIGAEETQYF. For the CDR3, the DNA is TGTGCCAGCAGCTTCGGGATCGGTGCGGAAGAGACCCAGTACTTC.

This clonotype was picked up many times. This CDR3 is CASSYRLNTGELFF. For the CDR3, the DNA is TGTGCCAGCAGCTATAGACTAAACACCGGGGAGCTGTTTTTT. The chain uses TRBV7-2 and TRBJ2-2, with D maybe TRBD2 (5 bases). This CDR3 region has 14 residues. Germline assignment: CDR1 SGHTA and CDR2 FQGNSA. V lost 4 bases and J lost 2, with 8 bases in between. Drawing the rest from reference TRBV7-2 and TRBJ2-2, the complete variable domain is GAGVSQSPSNKVTEKGKDVELRCDPISGHTALYWYRQSLGQGLEFLIYFQGNSAPDKSGLPSDRFSAERTGGSVSTLTIQRTQQEDSAVYLCASSYRLNTGELFFGEGSRLTVL.

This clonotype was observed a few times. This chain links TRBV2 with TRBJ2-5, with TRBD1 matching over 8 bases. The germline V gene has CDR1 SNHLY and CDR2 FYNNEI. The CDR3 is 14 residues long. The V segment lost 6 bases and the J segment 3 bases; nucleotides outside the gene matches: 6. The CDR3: CASSDPDREETQYF. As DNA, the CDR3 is TGTGCCAGCAGCGACCCGGACAGGGAAGAGACCCAGTACTTC.

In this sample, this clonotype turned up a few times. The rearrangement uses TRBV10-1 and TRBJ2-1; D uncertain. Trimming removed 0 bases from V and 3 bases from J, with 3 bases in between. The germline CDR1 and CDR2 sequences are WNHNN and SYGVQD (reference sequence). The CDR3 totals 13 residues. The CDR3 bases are TGCGCCAGCAGTGAGTCGGACTACAATGAGCAGTTCTTC. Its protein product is CASSESDYNEQFF.

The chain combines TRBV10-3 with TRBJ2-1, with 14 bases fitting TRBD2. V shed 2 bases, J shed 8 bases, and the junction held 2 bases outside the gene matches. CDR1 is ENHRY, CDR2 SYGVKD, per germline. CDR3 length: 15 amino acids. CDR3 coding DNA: TGTGCCATCAGTGAGGGGACTAGCGGGAGCCATGAGCAGTTCTTC. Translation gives CAISEGTSGSHEQFF.

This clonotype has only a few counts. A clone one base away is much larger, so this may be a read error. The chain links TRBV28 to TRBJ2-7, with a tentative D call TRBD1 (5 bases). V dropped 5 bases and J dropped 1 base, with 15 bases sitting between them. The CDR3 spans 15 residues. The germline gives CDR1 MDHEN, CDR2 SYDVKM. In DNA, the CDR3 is TGTGCCAGCAGTACATGGGGCCATGGTTCCTACGAGCAGTACTTC. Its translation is CASSTWGHGSYEQYF.

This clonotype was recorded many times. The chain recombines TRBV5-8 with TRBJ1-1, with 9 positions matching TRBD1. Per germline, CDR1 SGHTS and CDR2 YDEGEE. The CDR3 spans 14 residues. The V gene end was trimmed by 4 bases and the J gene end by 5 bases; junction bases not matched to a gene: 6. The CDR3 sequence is CASSAYRGLTEAFF. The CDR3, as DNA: TGTGCCAGCAGCGCGTACAGGGGGCTTACTGAAGCTTTCTTT. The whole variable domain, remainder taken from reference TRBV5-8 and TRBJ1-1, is EAGVTQSPTHLIKTRGQQATLRCSPISGHTSVYWYQQALGLGLQFLLWYDEGEERNRGNFPPRFSGRQFPNYSSELNVNALELEDSALYLCASSAYRGLTEAFFGQGTRLTVV.